The TCR beta chain under discussion was sequenced for a study of blood T cell repertoires in COVID-19. As processed by the authors: Nucleated cell number was recorded as an estimate derived from reference gene primer amplification. Profiled with immunoSEQ multiplex PCR; TCRdb holds only in-frame clones, not every one. V, J and clone size are those of that table, while D and trimming were read from the DNA. The profile covers about 45,000 clones, with about 88% appearing a single time and around 19% taken by the ten largest. The V end was cut by 5 bases, the J end by 7 bases, with 12 bases between. The CDR3 is 13 residues long. Germline CDR1 MNHEY, CDR2 SVGAGI. The count of this clone is one.

Sequenced: peripheral blood. The source of this sequence is an older man with active COVID-19. The rearrangement uses TRBV6-5 and TRBJ1-5; D may be TRBD1 (5 bases). CDR3 in DNA: TGTGCCAGCAGTAGAGACAGCTTCCAGCCCCAGCATTTT. Amino acids: CASSRDSFQPQHF.